The T cell receptor beta chain under discussion was sequenced for a study of blood T cell repertoires in COVID-19. Study context: Samples came from the United States, Italy and Spain, spanning acute and convalescent COVID-19. PBMCs, B-cell-depleted T cells, or T cells were the source of the cDNA or gDNA that made up the material.

Looked up from germline, CDR1 is SGHAT and CDR2 is FQDESV (reference sequence). V lost 1 base to trimming and J lost 6 bases, with 15 bases between them. The CDR3 totals 15 residues. Authors' processing steps: Nucleated cell counts were estimated from reference gene primer amplification. Libraries were prepared by immunoSEQ multiplex PCR; TCRdb keeps only in-frame clonotypes and omits some of them. That table furnishes V, J and clone size, whereas the DNA furnished D and trimming. The sample carries 140,000 to 150,000 clones, about nine tenths recorded once. The rearrangement uses TRBV11-1 and TRBJ1-1; tentatively, D is TRBD1 (5 bases). The sequenced material came from peripheral blood. The sequence was obtained from a human donor in a cohort sampled during active COVID-19. This chain's CDR3 is CASSLGGGAWSEAFF. CDR3 coding DNA: TGTGCCAGCAGCTTAGGCGGCGGGGCTTGGTCTGAAGCTTTCTTT.